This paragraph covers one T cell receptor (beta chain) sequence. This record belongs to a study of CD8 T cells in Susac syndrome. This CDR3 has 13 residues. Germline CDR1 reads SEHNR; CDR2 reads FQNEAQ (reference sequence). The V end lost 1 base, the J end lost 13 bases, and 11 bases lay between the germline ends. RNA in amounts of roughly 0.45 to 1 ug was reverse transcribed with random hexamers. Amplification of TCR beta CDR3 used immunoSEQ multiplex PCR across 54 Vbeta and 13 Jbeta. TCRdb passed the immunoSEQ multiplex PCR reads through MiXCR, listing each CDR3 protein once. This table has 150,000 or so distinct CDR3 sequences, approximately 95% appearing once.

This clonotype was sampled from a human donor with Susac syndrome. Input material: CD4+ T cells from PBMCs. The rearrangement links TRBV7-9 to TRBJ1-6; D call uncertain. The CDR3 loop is CASSLETAGPLHF. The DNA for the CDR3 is TGTGCCAGCAGCTTAGAAACAGCGGGGCCCCTCCACTTT.